At least ten counts were recorded for the clone carrying this T cell receptor beta chain. Its antigen is still unknown. Criteria for exclusion of patients were uncontrolled infection, other autoimmune disease, pregnancy or lactation. The CDR3 is made up of 17 amino acids. The V segment lost 5 bases and the J segment 1 base; nucleotides outside the gene matches: 6. Germline V gene lookup returns CDR1 SGHVS and CDR2 FQNEAQ. The source of the sample is a study of T cells in Graves' hyperthyroidism and ophthalmopathy. Findings and limits, study-wide: Most clonotypes expanded in thyroid above 0.001 were likewise present in blood.

RNA transcripts were the template for amplifying TCR beta CDR3 regions. First-round RT-PCR of the TCR CDR3 relied on the HTBI primer set. MiXCR, run by TCRdb on the multiplex PCR reads, gives a single entry per CDR3 protein. The sample has around 700,000 distinct CDR3 sequences; roughly a third are singletons. The genes are TRBV7-8 and TRBJ2-2; 11 nucleotides agree with TRBD2. Sample: blood. The sequence was collected from a woman between 40 and 50 years old with Graves' hyperthyroidism. The CDR3 loop is CASSPSTSGKNTGELFF. In DNA, the CDR3 is TGTGCCAGCAGCCCGTCGACTAGCGGGAAGAACACCGGGGAGCTGTTTTTT.